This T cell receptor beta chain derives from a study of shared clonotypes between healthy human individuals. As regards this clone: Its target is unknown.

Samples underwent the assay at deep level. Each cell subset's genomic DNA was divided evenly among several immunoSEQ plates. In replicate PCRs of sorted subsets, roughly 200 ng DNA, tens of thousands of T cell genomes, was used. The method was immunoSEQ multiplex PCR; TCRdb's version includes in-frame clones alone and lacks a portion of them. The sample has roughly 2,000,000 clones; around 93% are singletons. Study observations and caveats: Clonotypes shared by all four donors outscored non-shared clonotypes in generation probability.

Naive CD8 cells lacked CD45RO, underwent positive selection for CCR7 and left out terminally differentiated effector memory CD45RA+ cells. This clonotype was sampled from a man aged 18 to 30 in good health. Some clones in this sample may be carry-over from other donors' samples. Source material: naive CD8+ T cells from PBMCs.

CDR3 coding DNA: TGTGCCAGCAGGTACAGCGGGACGCCCCAAGAGACCCAGTACTTC. Its protein product is CASRYSGTPQETQYF. The chain links TRBV13 to TRBJ2-5, with 7 bases fitting TRBD2. The germline V gene encodes CDR1 PRHDT and CDR2 FYEKMQ (reference sequence). After removal of 6 bases from V and 1 base from J, the junction contained 8 bases not matched to a gene. This CDR3 is 15 amino acids long.